This TCR beta chain stems from a study of T cell responses to AZD1222 COVID-19 vaccine. Points from the study as a whole: Clonal diversity was possibly underestimated, and white British individuals and females predominated among donors. Unmutated variant regions are reportedly the target of nearly half of TCRs that are spike-specific. Regions 160-218 and 743-854 dominated among vaccine-associated CD4 TCRs spanning spike. None of the repertoires were sampled until the peak T cell response had passed.

Comment on this clone: Its target is unknown.

Sequencing was performed with immunoSEQ multiplex PCR; in TCRdb, only in-frame clones are kept and a portion is missing. This sample has about 150,000 clones; less than 90% occur once, and the top ten carry 5.5% to 6%. Sample: peripheral blood, taken on day 0 of MenACWY control vaccination. The sequence came from an adult in good health.

The CDR3 here is CASSLRLAGLRGEQFF. Here the CDR3 DNA reads TGTGCCAGCAGCCTCCGATTGGCAGGCCTCCGGGGTGAGCAGTTCTTC. The chain carries TRBV14 and TRBJ2-1; maybe TRBD2 (5 bases). CDR1 is SGHDN and CDR2 is FVKESK in the germline V gene. The CDR3 has 16 residues. V gave up 4 bases and J gave up 9 bases, with 22 bases separating them.